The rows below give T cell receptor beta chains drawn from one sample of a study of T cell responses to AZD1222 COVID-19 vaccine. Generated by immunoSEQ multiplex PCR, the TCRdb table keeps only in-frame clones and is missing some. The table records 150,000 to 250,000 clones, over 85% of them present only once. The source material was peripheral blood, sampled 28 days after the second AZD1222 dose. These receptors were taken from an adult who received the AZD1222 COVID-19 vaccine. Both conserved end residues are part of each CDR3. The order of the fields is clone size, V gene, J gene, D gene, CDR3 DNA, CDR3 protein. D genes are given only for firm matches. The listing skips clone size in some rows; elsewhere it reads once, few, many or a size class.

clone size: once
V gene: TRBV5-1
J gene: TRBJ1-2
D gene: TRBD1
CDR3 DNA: TGCGCCAGCAGCTTGGGGACAGGGTGGGTCTATGGCTACACCTTC
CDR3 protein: CASSLGTGWVYGYTF

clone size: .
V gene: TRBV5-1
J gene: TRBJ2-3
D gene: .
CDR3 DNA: TGCGCCAGCAGCGGAGTCGGATCTAGCACAGATACGCAGTATTTT
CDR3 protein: CASSGVGSSTDTQYF

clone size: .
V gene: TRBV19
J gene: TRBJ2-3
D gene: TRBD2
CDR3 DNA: TGTGCCAGTAGTATGTTGGTAGCGGGGGTGGATACGCAGTATTTT
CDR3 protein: CASSMLVAGVDTQYF

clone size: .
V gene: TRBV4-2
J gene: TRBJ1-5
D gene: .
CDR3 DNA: TGTGCCAGCAGCCAAGAGGGCCCTAGCAATCAGCCCCAGCATTTT
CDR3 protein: CASSQEGPSNQPQHF

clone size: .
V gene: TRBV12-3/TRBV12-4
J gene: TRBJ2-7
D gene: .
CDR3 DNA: TGTGCCAGCAGCCCCCTTTTATACTACGAGCAGTACTTC
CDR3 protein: CASSPLLYYEQYF

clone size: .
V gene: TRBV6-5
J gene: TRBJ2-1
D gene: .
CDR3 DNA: TGTGCCAGCAGTTACTCGACGCCCCAATATGAGCAGTTCTTC
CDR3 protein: CASSYSTPQYEQFF

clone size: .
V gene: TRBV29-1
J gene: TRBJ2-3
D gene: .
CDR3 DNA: TGCAGCACCCGGACGACAGATACGCAGTATTTT
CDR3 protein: CSTRTTDTQYF

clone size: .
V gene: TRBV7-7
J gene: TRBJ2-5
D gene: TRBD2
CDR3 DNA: TGTGCCAGCAGCCCGGGACTAGCGGACGGAGAGACCCAGTACTTC
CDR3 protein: CASSPGLADGETQYF

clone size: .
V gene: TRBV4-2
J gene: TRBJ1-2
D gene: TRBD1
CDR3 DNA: TGTGCCAGCAGCCAACGGACAGGGGGCGACGGCTACACCTTC
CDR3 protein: CASSQRTGGDGYTF

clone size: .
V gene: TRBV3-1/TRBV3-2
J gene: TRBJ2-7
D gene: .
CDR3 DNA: TGTGCCAGCAGCCCCTTGAGAGCCCACGAGCAGTACTTC
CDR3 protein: CASSPLRAHEQYF

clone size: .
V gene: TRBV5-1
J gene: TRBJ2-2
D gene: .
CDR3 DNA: TGCGCCAGCAGCTTCTTCCAGCCCGGGGAGCTGTTTTTT
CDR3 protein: CASSFFQPGELFF

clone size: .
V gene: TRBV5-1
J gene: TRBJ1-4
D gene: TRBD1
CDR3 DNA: TGCGCCAGCAGCCGGGAGGGGGCGGATGAAAAACTGTTTTTT
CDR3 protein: CASSREGADEKLFF

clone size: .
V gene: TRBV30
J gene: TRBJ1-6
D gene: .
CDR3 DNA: TGTGCCTGGGCCAGCCCCGGGGAAAGCACCTATAATTCACCCCTCCACTTT
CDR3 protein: CAWASPGESTYNSPLHF

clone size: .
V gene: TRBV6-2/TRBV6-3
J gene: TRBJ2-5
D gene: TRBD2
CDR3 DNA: TGTGCCAGCAGTACTTGGACTAGCGGGGGGGCCGAGGAAGAGACCCAGTACTTC
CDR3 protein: CASSTWTSGGAEEETQYF

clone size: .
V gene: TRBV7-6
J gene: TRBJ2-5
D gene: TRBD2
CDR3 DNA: TGTGCCAGCGGTCCTCGGACTAGCGGGGGCCAAGAGACCCAGTACTTC
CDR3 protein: CASGPRTSGGQETQYF

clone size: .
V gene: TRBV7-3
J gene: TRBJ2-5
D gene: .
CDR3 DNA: TGTGCCAGCAGCTTCCAGGGGGGGCCATACGAGACCCAGTACTTC
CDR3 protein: CASSFQGGPYETQYF

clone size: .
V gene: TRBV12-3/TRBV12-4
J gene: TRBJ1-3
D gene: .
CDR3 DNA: TGTGCCAGCAGGCTGTTCTCTGGAAACACCATATATTTT
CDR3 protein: CASRLFSGNTIYF

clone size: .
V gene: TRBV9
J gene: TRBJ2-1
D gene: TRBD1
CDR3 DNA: TGTGCCAGCAGCCCCTTAGGACAGGGAGGAGGGCCCTCCTACAATGAGCAGTTCTTC
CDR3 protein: CASSPLGQGGGPSYNEQFF

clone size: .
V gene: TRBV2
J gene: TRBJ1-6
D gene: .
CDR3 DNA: TGTGCCAGCAGTGAAGAAAGGGTACGTTCACCCCTCCACTTT
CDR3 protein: CASSEERVRSPLHF

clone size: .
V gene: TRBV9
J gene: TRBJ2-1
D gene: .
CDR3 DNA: TGTGCCAGCAGCGCCGGATACAATGAGCAGTTCTTC
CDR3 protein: CASSAGYNEQFF

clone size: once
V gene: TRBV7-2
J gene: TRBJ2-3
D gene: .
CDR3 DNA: TGTGCCAGCAGCTATCCAGAGTCTCTCGAGCCAGGGGATACGCAGTATTTT
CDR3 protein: CASSYPESLEPGDTQYF

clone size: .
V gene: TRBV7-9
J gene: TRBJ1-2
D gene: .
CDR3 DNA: TGTGCCAGCAGTCAGCTGGCGAACTATGGCTACACCTTC
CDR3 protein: CASSQLANYGYTF

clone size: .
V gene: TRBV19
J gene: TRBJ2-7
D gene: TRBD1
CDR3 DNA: TGTGCCACTAGAGGACAGGGGCACTACGAGCAGTACTTC
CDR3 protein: CATRGQGHYEQYF

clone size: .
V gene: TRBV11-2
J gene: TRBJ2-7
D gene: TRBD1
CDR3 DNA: TGTGCCAGCAGATCCGGGACAGGGCACTACGAGCAGTACTTC
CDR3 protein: CASRSGTGHYEQYF

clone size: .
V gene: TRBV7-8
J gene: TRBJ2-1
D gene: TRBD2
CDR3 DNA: TGTGCCAGCAGCCGGACTAGCGGGGGGCGAGACAATGAGCAGTTCTTC
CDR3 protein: CASSRTSGGRDNEQFF

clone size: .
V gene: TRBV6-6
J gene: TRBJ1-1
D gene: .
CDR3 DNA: TGTGCCAGCAGTTACTCGCGGACTAGCACTGAAGCTTTCTTT
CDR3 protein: CASSYSRTSTEAFF

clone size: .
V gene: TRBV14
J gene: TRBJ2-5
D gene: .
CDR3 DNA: TGTGCCAGCAGCCAAGTCGGACGCGAGCAGGCCGAGACCCAGTACTTC
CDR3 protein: CASSQVGREQAETQYF

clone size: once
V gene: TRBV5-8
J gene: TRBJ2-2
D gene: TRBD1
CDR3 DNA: TGTGCCAGCACCCTCCGCCCGGGACAGGGTAACACCGGGGAGCTGTTTTTT
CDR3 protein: CASTLRPGQGNTGELFF

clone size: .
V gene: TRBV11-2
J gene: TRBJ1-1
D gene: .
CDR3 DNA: TGTGCCAGCACCAAACTCCGAACAGGGAACACTGAAGCTTTCTTT
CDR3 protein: CASTKLRTGNTEAFF

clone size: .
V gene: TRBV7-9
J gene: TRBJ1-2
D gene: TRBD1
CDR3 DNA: TGTGCCAGCAGCTTAGGACAGGGAGGTGGCTACACCTTC
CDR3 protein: CASSLGQGGGYTF

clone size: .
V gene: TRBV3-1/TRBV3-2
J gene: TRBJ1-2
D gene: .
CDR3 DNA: TGTGCCAGCAGCCCCTCCGACCGTGGCTACACCTTC
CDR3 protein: CASSPSDRGYTF

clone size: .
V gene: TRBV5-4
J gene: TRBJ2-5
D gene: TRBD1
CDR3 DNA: TGTGCCAGCAGCTTGGCCGGGACAGGGGAAGAGACCCAGTACTTC
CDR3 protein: CASSLAGTGEETQYF

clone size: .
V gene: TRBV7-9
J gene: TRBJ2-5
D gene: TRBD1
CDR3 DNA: TGTGCCAGCAGCTTAGGACAGGGACGGGTGGAGACCCAGTACTTC
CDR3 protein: CASSLGQGRVETQYF

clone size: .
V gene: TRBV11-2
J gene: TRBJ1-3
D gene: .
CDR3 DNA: TGTGCCAGCAGCTTAGTCGCCCGATACGGGTCTGGAAACACCATATATTTT
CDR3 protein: CASSLVARYGSGNTIYF

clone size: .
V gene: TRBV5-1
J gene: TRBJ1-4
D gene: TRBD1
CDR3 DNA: TGCGCCAGCAGCCCGACAGGGATAAGCGAAAAACTGTTTTTT
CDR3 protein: CASSPTGISEKLFF

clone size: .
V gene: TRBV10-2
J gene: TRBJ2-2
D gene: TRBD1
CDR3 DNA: TGCGCCACCCTTCTAAGTACGGGGACAGTGAACACCGGGGAGCTGTTTTTT
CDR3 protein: CATLLSTGTVNTGELFF

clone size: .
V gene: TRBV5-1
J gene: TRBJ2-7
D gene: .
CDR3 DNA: TGCGCCAGCAGCTGGGGGGCAGACTACGAGCAGTACTTC
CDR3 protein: CASSWGADYEQYF

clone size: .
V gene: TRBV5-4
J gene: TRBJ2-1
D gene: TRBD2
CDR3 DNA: TGTGCCAGCAGCTTCGGGGGGAACTCCTACAATGAGCAGTTCTTC
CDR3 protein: CASSFGGNSYNEQFF

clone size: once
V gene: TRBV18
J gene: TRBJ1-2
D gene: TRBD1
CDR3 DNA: TGTGCCAGCCTAAGACAGGGGGCTGATGGCTACACCTTC
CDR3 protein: CASLRQGADGYTF

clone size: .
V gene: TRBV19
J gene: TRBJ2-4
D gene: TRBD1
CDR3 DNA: TGTGCCAGTAGCGCCGCGGGACAGGGTGAGGGGTGGGCCAAAAACATTCAGTACTTC
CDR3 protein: CASSAAGQGEGWAKNIQYF

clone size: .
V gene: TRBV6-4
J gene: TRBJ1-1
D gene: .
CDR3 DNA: TGTGCCAGCAGGGCGGGACAAGACCCTGAAGCTTTCTTT
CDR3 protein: CASRAGQDPEAFF

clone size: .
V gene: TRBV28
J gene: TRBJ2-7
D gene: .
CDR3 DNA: TGTGCCAGCAGTTTAATCCAGGGTGGGAATTACGAGCAGTACTTC
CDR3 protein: CASSLIQGGNYEQYF

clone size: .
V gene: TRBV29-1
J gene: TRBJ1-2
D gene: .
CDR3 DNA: TGCAGCGTGAGAGGTCTCCTACCAGGAGTCGGCTACACCTTC
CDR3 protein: CSVRGLLPGVGYTF

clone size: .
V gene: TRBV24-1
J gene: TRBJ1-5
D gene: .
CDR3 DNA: TGTGCCACCAGTCTCAATAGCAATCAGCCCCAGCATTTT
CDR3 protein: CATSLNSNQPQHF

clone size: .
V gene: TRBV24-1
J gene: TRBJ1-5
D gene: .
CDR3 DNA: TGTGCCACCAGTGAGGGGGTATATAGCAATCAGCCCCAGCATTTT
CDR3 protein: CATSEGVYSNQPQHF

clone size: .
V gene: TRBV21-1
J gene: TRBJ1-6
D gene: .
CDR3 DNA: TGTGCCAGCAGCAAAGTCGTCTCGGGGGAAAGCTCCTATAATTCACCCCTCCACTTT
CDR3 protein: CASSKVVSGESSYNSPLHF

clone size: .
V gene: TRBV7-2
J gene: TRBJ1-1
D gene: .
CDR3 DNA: TGTGCCAGCAGCTTACGGTTGGTGGGCAAGCGTGAAGCTTTCTTT
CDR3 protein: CASSLRLVGKREAFF

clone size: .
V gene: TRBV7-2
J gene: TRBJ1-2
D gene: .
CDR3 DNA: TGTGCCAGCAGCTTAGGCCAGGGGCTGAACTATGGCTACACCTTC
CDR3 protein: CASSLGQGLNYGYTF

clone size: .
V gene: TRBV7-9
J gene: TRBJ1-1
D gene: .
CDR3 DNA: TGTGCCGCGGAGGGCGGGCGAGCTTTCTTT
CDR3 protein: CAAEGGRAFF

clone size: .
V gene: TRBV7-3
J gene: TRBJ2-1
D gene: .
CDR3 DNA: TGTGCCAGCAGCCCCGGGCCCTCCCTTACAAACTATGAGCAGTTCTTC
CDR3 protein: CASSPGPSLTNYEQFF

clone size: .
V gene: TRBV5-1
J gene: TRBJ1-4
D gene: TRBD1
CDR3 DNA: TGCGCCAGCAGCTTGGGACAGGGGGCTCCTGGTGAAAAACTGTTTTTT
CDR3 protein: CASSLGQGAPGEKLFF

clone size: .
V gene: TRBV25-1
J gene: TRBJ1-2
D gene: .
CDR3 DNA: TGTGCCAGCAGTGAATATGCCGGGTTCTCTGGGGATGGCTACACCTTC
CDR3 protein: CASSEYAGFSGDGYTF

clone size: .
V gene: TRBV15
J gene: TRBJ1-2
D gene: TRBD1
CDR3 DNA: TGTGCCACCAGCAGAGATCGAGACAGGGGTACAGGCTACACCTTC
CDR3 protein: CATSRDRDRGTGYTF